One and the same sample provided the 27 T cell receptor beta chains below, sequenced in a study of blood T cell repertoires in COVID-19. Profiled with immunoSEQ multiplex PCR; TCRdb holds only in-frame clones, not every one. The sample holds about 150,000 clones; around three quarters are singletons and the top ten take roughly 8.7%. The specimen sequenced was peripheral blood. These receptors all come from a man aged 45 to 65 with active or convalescent COVID-19.

V is TRBV27 and J is TRBJ2-3; 10 nucleotides match TRBD2. Unmatched junction bases numbered 8, after V lost 2 bases and J lost 3 bases. The CDR3 totals 17 residues. Germline V lookup: CDR1 MNHEY, CDR2 SMNVEV (reference sequence). CDR3 in DNA: TGTGCCAGCAGTTTAACAGGACTAGCGGCTATTACAGATACGCAGTATTTT. It is translated as CASSLTGLAAITDTQYF.

This clone was counted between two and nine times. V gene TRBV19 combines with J gene TRBJ1-5, with D tentatively TRBD1 (5 bases). There are 13 residues in the CDR3. V dropped 10 bases and J dropped 2 bases, with 12 bases sitting between them. Germline V gene sequence: CDR1 LNHDA, CDR2 SQIVND (reference sequence). This CDR3 is CAIGGTGNQPQHF. The CDR3 coding sequence is TGTGCCATCGGGGGTACAGGCAATCAGCCCCAGCATTTT.

This chain joins TRBV7-9 and TRBJ1-2, with D perhaps TRBD1 (6 bases). Between the trimmed V and J ends, which lost 1 base and 8 bases, there was a span of 20 bases. The CDR3 totals 16 residues. Germline V gene sequence: CDR1 SEHNR, CDR2 FQNEAQ (reference sequence). The CDR3 spells CASSLEQGHLPRGYTF. CDR3 nucleotides: TGTGCCAGCAGCTTAGAGCAGGGACACCTTCCCCGGGGCTACACCTTC.

The chain recombines TRBV7-3 with TRBJ2-1, with 13 positions matching TRBD2. J was trimmed by 7 bases and V by 5 bases; bases with no gene match: 8. The CDR3 has 16 amino acids. Per germline, CDR1 SGHTA and CDR2 FQGTGA. CDR3 sequence (DNA): TGTGCCAGCAGCCCGACCGGGACTAGCGGGAAAAATGAGCAGTTCTTC. It translates to CASSPTGTSGKNEQFF.

In the case of this clone: The junction departs from germline at one end; a sequencing error may be responsible. The V gene is TRBV28, the J gene TRBJ2-5; 8 bases fit TRBD1. The germline V gene encodes CDR1 MDHEN and CDR2 SYDVKM. The CDR3 runs to 16 residues. CDR3 in DNA: TGTGCCAGCAGTCTATGGACAGGGAATGGGAGGGAGACCCAGTACTTC. Amino acid sequence: CASSLWTGNGRETQYF.

This clone was recorded only once. This rearrangement joins TRBV19 to TRBJ1-4; 8 bases map to TRBD1. The J segment lost 10 bases and the V segment lost 5 bases, leaving 6 bases of the junction unmatched. The germline gives CDR1 LNHDA, CDR2 SQIVND (reference sequence). The CDR3 consists of 13 residues. DNA of the CDR3: TGTGCCAGTAGTGACGGACAGGGCGGAAAACTGTTTTTT. Its translation: CASSDGQGGKLFF.

V and J are TRBV29-1 and TRBJ2-1; D not certain. CDR1 is SQVTM and CDR2 is ANQGSEA in the germline V gene. This CDR3 has 12 residues. The V end was cut by 7 bases, the J end by 4 bases, with 11 bases between. In nucleotides, the CDR3 is TGCAGCGCTACCCAAGCGTACAATGAGCAGTTCTTC. It translates to CSATQAYNEQFF.

The CDR3: CASGGGRREKLFF. CDR3 nucleotide sequence: TGTGCCAGCGGAGGAGGGCGGAGGGAAAAACTGTTTTTT. The V and J genes are TRBV6-4 and TRBJ1-4; no firm D call. This CDR3 has 13 amino acids. Germline CDR1 MRHNA, CDR2 SNTAGT. V was pared by 8 bases and J by 8 bases, with 15 bases between.

This clone was observed a few times. CDR3 residues: CASSSGPRTGGNYGYTF. Written as DNA, the CDR3 is TGTGCCAGCAGTTCGGGCCCTAGGACAGGGGGCAACTATGGCTACACCTTC. The rearrangement links TRBV25-1 to TRBJ1-2; 11 bases align to TRBD1. The CDR3 extends over 17 amino acids. Losses at the gene ends were 5 bases for V and 2 bases for J; bases not matched to a gene: 10. From germline, CDR1 is MGHDK and CDR2 SYGVNS.

This chain links TRBV4-1 with TRBJ2-7; 11 positions agree with TRBD2. Germline V CDR1 and CDR2: MGHRA, YSYEKL. V lost 0 bases and J lost 4; bases outside the gene matches: 2. The CDR3 sequence is 15 residues long. CDR3 in DNA: TGCGCCAGCAGCCAAGAATCTAGCGGGAGGTACGAGCAGTACTTC. This gives the protein CASSQESSGRYEQYF.

The chain carries TRBV27 and TRBJ2-1, with TRBD2 identical over 9 bases. The junction had 5 bases not matched to a gene; V was cut back by 1 base and J by 4 bases. In germline, CDR1 is MNHEY, CDR2 SMNVEV (reference sequence). This CDR3 spans 16 amino acids. The CDR3 sequence: CASSLYGTSHYNEQFF. The CDR3 region has the DNA TGTGCCAGCAGTTTATACGGGACTAGCCATTACAATGAGCAGTTCTTC.

This clone appeared a single time. The V and J genes are TRBV2 and TRBJ2-5; 8 nucleotides agree with TRBD2. The CDR3 runs to 14 residues. CDR1 is SNHLY, CDR2 FYNNEI, per germline. Losses at the gene ends were 6 bases for V and 1 base for J; bases not matched to a gene: 4. Here the CDR3 reads CASSVLAVQETQYF. The DNA for the CDR3 is TGTGCCAGCAGCGTACTAGCGGTCCAAGAGACCCAGTACTTC.

This chain connects TRBV4-2 to TRBJ2-7; D is ambiguous. Germline V gives CDR1 LGHNA, CDR2 YNFKEQ. The CDR3 loop spans 12 amino acids. Trimming took 0 bases from V and 6 from J, leaving 6 bases between them. The CDR3, as DNA: TGTGCCAGCAGCCAAGATACAGCCGAGCAGTACTTC. Translating gives CASSQDTAEQYF.

This clone was detected ten times or more. V and J are TRBV7-9 and TRBJ2-7, with 12 positions matching TRBD2. V shed 4 bases and J 4 bases; nucleotides not matched to a gene: 5. The CDR3 contains 15 residues. CDR1 SEHNR and CDR2 FQNEAQ come from the germline V gene (reference sequence). As DNA, the CDR3 is TGTGCCAGCAGCTCCTGGACTAGCGGGAAATACGAGCAGTACTTC. Its protein product is CASSSWTSGKYEQYF.

V is TRBV7-9 and J is TRBJ1-2; a possible D gene is TRBD1 (5 bases). The CDR3 runs to 13 residues. Trimming took off 6 bases at V and 8 bases at J, with 16 bases between the two ends. The germline gives CDR1 SEHNR, CDR2 FQNEAQ (reference sequence). CDR3 coding DNA: TGTGCCAGCAGTCTTGACAGTTCCCGGGGCTACACCTTC. This encodes CASSLDSSRGYTF.

At least ten counts were recorded for this clone. The chain has TRBV29-1 and TRBJ1-1; D may be TRBD1 (6 bases). V lost 6 bases to trimming and J lost 3 bases, with 20 bases between them. The CDR3 spans 15 residues. Germline CDR1 reads SQVTM; CDR2 reads ANQGSEA. CDR3 sequence (DNA): TGCAGCGTCGAACCAGCGAACAGGGTTGACACTGAAGCTTTCTTT. The encoded protein is CSVEPANRVDTEAFF.

This sequence joins TRBV7-3 and TRBJ2-3, with TRBD2 matching 8 bases. V lost 2 bases to trimming and J lost 1 base; unmatched junction nucleotides: 5. This CDR3 has 16 residues. In germline, CDR1 is SGHTA, CDR2 FQGTGA. The DNA for the CDR3 is TGTGCCAGCAGCTTAGGGGCGGGAGGTGGCACAGATACGCAGTATTTT. This sequence encodes CASSLGAGGGTDTQYF.

The chain recombines TRBV24-1 with TRBJ2-7; possible D gene TRBD2, 6 bases. Germline V gene data show CDR1 as KGHDR and CDR2 as SFDVKD. There are 16 residues in the CDR3. V shed 1 base and J shed 1 base, with 13 bases lying between them. The CDR3 DNA sequence: TGTGCCACCAGTGATTTATCCAGTAGCGGATCCTACGAGCAGTACTTC. The encoded protein is CATSDLSSSGSYEQYF.

The gene calls are TRBV10-2 and TRBJ2-3; TRBD2 matches 9 bases. The CDR3 extends over 14 amino acids. V shed 8 bases, J shed 2 bases, and the junction held 5 bases outside the gene matches. Germline CDR1 is WSHSY and CDR2 is SAAADI. CDR3 nucleotide sequence: TGCGCCAGCGCCGCGGGACTAGCCACAGATACGCAGTATTTT. This encodes CASAAGLATDTQYF.

The gene calls are TRBV7-3 and TRBJ2-1, with TRBD2 matching 7 bases. V lost 5 bases and J lost 7; bases outside the gene matches: 11. Germline CDR1 reads SGHTA; CDR2 reads FQGTGA. This CDR3 comprises 15 residues. CDR3 in amino acids: CASSPRLGEGNEQFF. CDR3 bases: TGTGCCAGCAGCCCCCGACTAGGGGAGGGGAATGAGCAGTTCTTC.

The chain is built from TRBV27 and TRBJ1-5; possible D gene TRBD1, 6 bases. Germline-derived CDR1 and CDR2 are MNHEY and SMNVEV (reference sequence). Trimming removed 3 bases at V and 4 bases at J, with 16 bases between. The CDR3 covers 16 residues. CDR3 in amino acids: CASSFSWTALNQPQHF. CDR3 DNA sequence: TGTGCCAGCAGTTTTTCCTGGACAGCTTTGAATCAGCCCCAGCATTTT.

This chain links TRBV18 with TRBJ2-7; 11 bases fit TRBD2. J lost 2 bases, V lost 6 bases, and 6 bases had no gene match. The CDR3 totals 15 residues. Germline CDR1 reads KGHSH; CDR2 reads LQKENI. The CDR3 reads CASSWTSGLTYEQYF. CDR3 DNA: TGTGCCAGCTCCTGGACTAGCGGGCTTACCTACGAGCAGTACTTC.

The chain carries TRBV4-1 and TRBJ2-5, with no clear D. Deletions cut 0 bases from V and 4 bases from J, with 9 bases between. The CDR3 is 14 amino acids. Germline CDR1 reads MGHRA; CDR2 reads YSYEKL. The CDR3 region is CASSQDIYPETQYF. DNA for the CDR3: TGCGCCAGCAGCCAAGATATCTATCCAGAGACCCAGTACTTC.

This clone was detected only a few times. The chain combines TRBV5-1 with TRBJ2-2, with D perhaps matching TRBD2 (6 bases). V was pared by 4 bases and J by 5 bases, with 15 bases between. The CDR3 extends over 15 amino acids. From germline, CDR1 is SGHRS and CDR2 YFSETQ. The CDR3 nucleotides are TGCGCCAGCAGCCCGACCGCGGCGGGAACCGGGGAGCTGTTTTTT. Its translation is CASSPTAAGTGELFF.

This clone was seen a few times. The chain couples TRBV28 to TRBJ1-2; the D gene is possibly TRBD1 (5 bases). The CDR3 spans 18 residues. Germline V gene sequence: CDR1 MDHEN, CDR2 SYDVKM. V was cut by 2 bases and J by 4 bases, with 23 bases left in between. The CDR3: CASSLPFWGRQGTYGYTF. The DNA of the CDR3 is TGTGCCAGCAGTTTACCTTTTTGGGGCCGGCAGGGAACCTATGGCTACACCTTC.

The V gene is TRBV7-2, the J gene TRBJ2-7; perhaps TRBD1 as D (6 bases). The CDR3 covers 14 residues. The germline CDR1 and CDR2 sequences are SGHTA and FQGNSA. Between the trimmed V and J ends, which lost 5 bases and 2 bases, there was a span of 13 bases. In DNA form, the CDR3 reads TGTGCCAGCAGCGTATACAGGGATACCTACGAGCAGTACTTC. Translation gives CASSVYRDTYEQYF.

V gene TRBV27 combines with J gene TRBJ1-4, with 7 bases aligning to TRBD1. Trimming removed 11 bases from V and 6 bases from J; junction bases left unmatched: 6. The germline V gene has CDR1 MNHEY and CDR2 SMNVEV (reference sequence). CDR3 length equals 12 residues. CDR3 loop: CASGTAYEKLFF. Here the CDR3 DNA reads TGTGCCTCCGGGACAGCATATGAAAAACTGTTTTTT.